One and the same sample provided the 19 T cell receptor beta chains below, sequenced in a study of cytomegalovirus exposure and HLA in healthy donors. Vbeta (60) and Jbeta (13) primers were used in the PCR. Here immunoSEQ multiplex PCR was the method, and the copy in TCRdb shows in-frame clones only, minus some. The table records some 150,000 clones, 64% of them present only once. Sample: PBMCs. The receptor source for this set is a woman in her thirties in good health and CMV-seropositive.

The chain uses TRBV5-1 and TRBJ2-1, with TRBD2 as a possible D gene (5 bases). This CDR3 region has 15 residues. V was trimmed by 4 bases and J by 9 bases, leaving 20 bases between them. The germline V gene encodes CDR1 SGHRS and CDR2 YFSETQ. The CDR3 sequence is CASSPALGRVGEQFF. The CDR3 DNA is TGCGCCAGCAGCCCCGCTCTTGGGCGGGTGGGTGAGCAGTTCTTC.

The V and J genes are TRBV4-1 and TRBJ2-3; 10 positions match TRBD2. With 4 bases clipped from V and 6 bases from J, the junction kept 10 bases outside the gene matches. The CDR3 spans 16 residues. Germline CDR1 MGHRA, CDR2 YSYEKL. The CDR3 nucleotides are TGCGCCAGCAGCCGACTGGCAGCTAGCGGGAGTGATACGCAGTATTTT. This sequence encodes CASSRLAASGSDTQYF.

The chain recombines TRBV30 with TRBJ1-2; D is undetermined. Trimming left V 0 bases short and J 2 bases short, with 13 bases between. Germline lookup yields CDR1 GTSNPN and CDR2 SVGIG (reference sequence). The CDR3 spans 15 residues. Written as DNA, the CDR3 is TGTGCCTGGAGTGTAGCTCTAGAGCGAAACTATGGCTACACCTTC. As protein: CAWSVALERNYGYTF.

This clone was recorded a few times. The V and J genes are TRBV4-1 and TRBJ2-7, with 10 bases that match TRBD1. The length of the CDR3 is 15 residues. Trimming removed 3 bases from V and 5 bases from J; junction bases left unmatched: 7. Per germline, CDR1 MGHRA and CDR2 YSYEKL. The CDR3 nucleotides read TGCGCCAGCAGCCACCGGACAGGGGGATTCCACGAGCAGTACTTC. This encodes CASSHRTGGFHEQYF.

The J gene is TRBJ2-3, the V gene TRBV30; TRBD2 agrees at 8 bases. Germline values: CDR1 GTSNPN, CDR2 SVGIG (reference sequence). With 7 bases clipped from V and 1 base from J, the junction kept 10 bases outside the gene matches. This CDR3 is 15 amino acids long. As DNA, the CDR3 is TGTGCCTCCCATGGCCCAGCGGGAGGCACAGATACGCAGTATTTT. Amino acids: CASHGPAGGTDTQYF.

This clone showed up just once. This sequence joins TRBV5-8 and TRBJ2-3; D unresolved. The V gene lost 0 bases and the J gene lost 2 bases, with 7 bases spanning the gap. The CDR3 has 14 residues. The germline V gene encodes CDR1 SGHTS and CDR2 YDEGEE. CDR3 in amino acids: CASSLDGYTDTQYF. The CDR3 DNA sequence: TGTGCCAGCAGCTTGGACGGGTACACAGATACGCAGTATTTT.

This clone was counted a few times. The V gene is TRBV11-2, the J gene TRBJ1-3; no reliable D call. V was trimmed by 1 base and J by 4 bases, leaving 17 bases between them. Germline V gives CDR1 SGHAT, CDR2 FQNNGV. This CDR3 contains 17 residues. In DNA, the CDR3 is TGTGCCAGCAGCTTAGCTGGGAGGACCATCTCCGGAAACACCATATATTTT. It yields the protein CASSLAGRTISGNTIYF.

This clone has a handful of counts. The chain links TRBV30 to TRBJ1-1, with no clear D. The CDR3 is 11 residues long. The germline V gene encodes CDR1 GTSNPN and CDR2 SVGIG (reference sequence). Trimming took 6 bases from V and 3 from J, leaving 8 bases between them. Here the CDR3 reads CACAPDTEAFF. In nucleotides, the CDR3 is TGTGCCTGTGCCCCGGACACTGAAGCTTTCTTT.

This chain links TRBV30 with TRBJ1-2, with 7 bases fitting TRBD1. Germline V gene sequence: CDR1 GTSNPN, CDR2 SVGIG (reference sequence). The V segment lost 0 bases and the J segment 5 bases; nucleotides outside the gene matches: 6. The CDR3 loop spans 14 amino acids. In nucleotides, the CDR3 is TGTGCCTGGAGTGTGGGGACAGTTCATTATGGCTACACCTTC. It specifies CAWSVGTVHYGYTF. The full variable domain, completed using reference TRBV30 and TRBJ1-2, is SQTIHQWPATLVQPVGSPLSLECTVEGTSNPNLYWYRQAAGRGLQLLFYSVGIGQISSEVPQNLSASRPQDRQFILSSKKLLLSDSGFYLCAWSVGTVHYGYTFGSGTRLTVV.

The rearrangement links TRBV7-2 to TRBJ1-5; TRBD1 matches 7 bases. Germline V gene lookup returns CDR1 SGHTA and CDR2 FQGNSA. The CDR3 runs 15 residues. J gave up 4 bases and V 4 bases, and 7 bases lay outside the gene matches. CDR3 coding DNA: TGTGCCAGCAGCTGGCGGACAGGCCAAAATCAGCCCCAGCATTTT. This gives the protein CASSWRTGQNQPQHF.

This rearrangement joins TRBV30 to TRBJ1-2, with D perhaps matching TRBD1 (5 bases). The CDR3 covers 12 residues. Germline assignment: CDR1 GTSNPN and CDR2 SVGIG (reference sequence). Trimming took 4 bases from V and 7 from J, leaving 13 bases between them. CDR3 nucleotide sequence: TGTGCCTGGACCCCAGGGCACTCTGGCTACACCTTC. Its protein product is CAWTPGHSGYTF.

The chain is built from TRBV30 and TRBJ2-7; D is possibly TRBD1 (6 bases). CDR3 length equals 13 residues. Between the trimmed V and J ends, which lost 2 bases and 5 bases, there was a span of 13 bases. In germline, CDR1 is GTSNPN, CDR2 SVGIG (reference sequence). The DNA of the CDR3 is TGTGCCTGGAGTCGGGGCAGGGGCGACGAGCAGTACTTC. It encodes CAWSRGRGDEQYF.

The CDR3 nucleotides read TGTGCCAGTAGTCTAATCGACAAGGCCAACTATGGCTACACCTTC. This sequence encodes CASSLIDKANYGYTF. The chain employs TRBV19 and TRBJ1-2; D not certain. This CDR3 is built from 15 residues. V lost 5 bases, J lost 2 bases, and 15 bases lay in between. Germline lookup yields CDR1 LNHDA and CDR2 SQIVND (reference sequence).

The chain uses TRBV6-1 and TRBJ2-5, with 7 bases that match TRBD2. Per germline, CDR1 MNHNS and CDR2 SASEGT. Trimming removed 2 bases from V and 4 bases from J; junction bases left unmatched: 7. The CDR3 runs to 15 residues. The CDR3 here is CASSEWGSGLETQYF. CDR3 bases: TGTGCCAGCAGTGAATGGGGTAGCGGGTTAGAGACCCAGTACTTC.

Concerning this clone itself: This CDR3 fails to terminate in the conserved phenylalanine or tryptophan, so it likely reflects a read error. The chain has TRBV5-4 and TRBJ1-2; D not resolved. The germline V gene encodes CDR1 SGHNT and CDR2 YYREEE (reference sequence). Trimming left V 0 bases short and J 7 bases short, with 7 bases between. The CDR3 is 12 amino acids. The CDR3, as DNA: TGTGCCAGCAGCTTGGTGGGGAGTGGCTACACCTCC. Its protein product is CASSLVGSGYTS.

The genes are TRBV11-3 and TRBJ2-5; 7 bases fit TRBD1. The CDR3 covers 14 residues. V shed 8 bases, J shed 2 bases, and the junction held 8 bases outside the gene matches. Germline V CDR1 and CDR2: SGHNT, YENEEA. CDR3 sequence reads: CASGPGGSQETQYF. The CDR3 bases are TGTGCCAGCGGGCCAGGGGGTAGTCAAGAGACCCAGTACTTC.

This sequence joins TRBV5-1 and TRBJ2-3; TRBD1 aligns across 11 bases. Germline lookup yields CDR1 SGHRS and CDR2 YFSETQ. Trimming cost V 7 bases and J 3 bases; bases outside gene matches: 4. This CDR3 contains 14 residues. DNA of the CDR3: TGCGCCAGCGGGGGACAGGGGGGAACAGATACGCAGTATTTT. Translation gives CASGGQGGTDTQYF.

This clone was counted a few times. This rearrangement joins TRBV10-3 to TRBJ2-1; 11 bases map to TRBD2. Unmatched junction bases numbered 12, after V lost 5 bases and J lost 9 bases. Germline CDR1 and CDR2: ENHRY and SYGVKD. The CDR3 loop spans 16 amino acids. The CDR3 DNA reads as TGTGCCATCAGTCCCCGGGATAGCGGGGGGGGAGGTGAGCAGTTCTTC. Its translation is CAISPRDSGGGGEQFF.

This rearrangement joins TRBV18 to TRBJ2-7; D is undetermined. The length of the CDR3 is 11 residues. CDR1 is KGHSH, CDR2 LQKENI, per germline. Between the trimmed V and J ends, which lost 4 bases and 9 bases, there was a span of 10 bases. CDR3 sequence (DNA): TGTGCCAGCTCACAAAGCGAGAGGCAGTACTTC. The encoded protein is CASSQSERQYF.